Below, 14 T cell receptor beta chains from the same sample are listed, as sequenced in a study of spatial heterogeneity in lung cancer. Time point: sample taken at primary tumor resection. MiXCR, applied by TCRdb to the 5' RACE reads, yields one record per CDR3 protein. The sample lists 90,000 to 95,000 distinct CDR3 sequences, approximately 12% seen once, with under 50% in the top ten. The source was PBMCs, collected at surgery. Source of these receptors: a male donor with early-stage non-small cell lung cancer.

The chain combines TRBV29-1 with TRBJ2-7; D is unclear. CDR1 and CDR2 from the germline V gene are SQVTM and ANQGSEA. The CDR3 runs to 13 residues. V was shortened by 4 bases and J by 2 bases, with 12 bases between the two germline ends. CDR3 sequence: CSVVLDTTYEQYF. CDR3 sequence (DNA): TGCAGCGTTGTGTTGGATACTACCTACGAGCAGTACTTC.

This sequence joins TRBV5-1 and TRBJ2-7, with D possibly matching TRBD2 (6 bases). The length of the CDR3 is 16 residues. Trimming cost V 4 bases and J 3 bases, with 20 bases left between them. CDR1 SGHRS and CDR2 YFSETQ come from the germline V gene. CDR3 bases: TGCGCCAGCAGCCCGGACGTCGGTAGCGGCTTCTACGAGCAGTACTTC. Translation: CASSPDVGSGFYEQYF.

This clonotype has a handful of counts. The V gene is TRBV6-2 or TRBV6-3, the J gene TRBJ2-3; 13 nucleotides align to TRBD2. The V gene end was trimmed by 4 bases and the J gene end by 10 bases; junction bases not matched to a gene: 11. Looked up from germline, CDR1 is MNHEY and CDR2 is SVGEGT. The CDR3 contains 16 residues. In nucleotides, the CDR3 is TGTGCCAGCAGTTCGCGACTAGCGGGAGGTCCCGGGGCGCAGTATTTT. This encodes CASSSRLAGGPGAQYF.

In its sample, this clonotype was seen many times. The chain joins TRBV7-3 to TRBJ2-5; 9 positions match TRBD1. This CDR3 contains 15 residues. The V gene's germline CDR1 is SGHTA and CDR2 FQGTGA. The trim removed 4 bases at V and 2 bases at J, leaving 5 bases unmatched. The CDR3 bases are TGTGCCAGCAGCTCTGGACAGGGGCGACAAGAGACCCAGTACTTC. The encoded protein is CASSSGQGRQETQYF.

The table lists this clonotype with a few counts. The J gene is TRBJ2-1, the V gene TRBV20-1; possibly TRBD1 for D (6 bases). The CDR3 runs to 12 residues. V was pared by 4 bases and J by 4 bases, with 8 bases between. The V gene's germline CDR1 is DFQATT and CDR2 SNEGSKA (reference sequence). CDR3: CSATDRYNEQFF. Written as DNA, the CDR3 is TGCAGTGCTACTGACAGGTACAATGAGCAGTTCTTC.

This clonotype was detected only a few times. V usage is TRBV4-2 and J usage is TRBJ1-2; 9 bases align to TRBD1. Germline V gene sequence: CDR1 LGHNA, CDR2 YNFKEQ. The length of the CDR3 is 15 residues. J was trimmed by 8 bases and V by 1 base; bases with no gene match: 8. CDR3 region: CASSQVSGTGNGYTF. The CDR3 bases are TGTGCCAGCAGCCAAGTCAGCGGGACAGGGAACGGCTACACCTTC.

The chain uses TRBV30 and TRBJ2-5, with D uncertain. CDR1 and CDR2 from the germline V gene are GTSNPN and SVGIG (reference sequence). This CDR3 is 12 amino acids long. V lost 3 bases, J lost 7 bases, and 12 bases lay in between. CDR3 DNA: TGTGCCTGGAGAGGGCTACCGGGGACCCAGTACTTC. As protein: CAWRGLPGTQYF.

This clonotype has a handful of counts. V is TRBV7-9 and J is TRBJ2-5, with 8 bases aligning to TRBD2. The CDR3 sequence is 15 residues long. The ends lost 4 bases at V and 4 bases at J; junction bases unmatched: 8. Germline-derived CDR1 and CDR2 are SEHNR and FQNEAQ (reference sequence). The CDR3: CASSSTGGRGETQYF. CDR3 DNA sequence: TGTGCCAGCAGCTCCACGGGAGGGAGGGGAGAGACCCAGTACTTC.

The J gene is TRBJ1-1, the V gene TRBV12-3 or TRBV12-4; a weak D match, TRBD1 (5 bases). Trimming shortened V by 10 bases and J by 3 bases, and 15 bases separated the two germline ends. This CDR3 has 13 amino acids. CDR3 sequence reads: CANRQGEDTEAFF. CDR3 nucleotides: TGTGCCAATAGGCAGGGAGAAGACACTGAAGCTTTCTTT.

This clonotype was recorded a few times. This rearrangement joins TRBV20-1 to TRBJ2-3; maybe TRBD2 (5 bases). The CDR3 runs to 13 residues. V was trimmed by 3 bases and J by 1 base, leaving 8 bases between them. Looked up from germline, CDR1 is DFQATT and CDR2 is SNEGSKA (reference sequence). DNA for the CDR3: TGCAGTGCTAGTCGGGAAGGCACAGATACGCAGTATTTT. The encoded protein is CSASREGTDTQYF.

The rearrangement joins TRBV7-9 to TRBJ1-2, with TRBD1 identical over 7 bases. V gave up 6 bases and J gave up 4 bases; unmatched junction bases: 11. Germline loops: CDR1 SEHNR, CDR2 FQNEAQ (reference sequence). CDR3 length equals 15 residues. The CDR3 protein is CASSSRQGTFYGYTF. CDR3 nucleotides: TGTGCCAGCAGTTCGCGACAGGGAACCTTCTATGGCTACACCTTC.

The J gene is TRBJ1-3, the V gene TRBV5-6; 10 nucleotides line up with TRBD1. CDR3 length: 17 amino acids. V lost 5 bases, J lost 0 bases, and 8 bases stayed unmatched. Germline CDR1 SGHDT, CDR2 YYEEEE. The CDR3 nucleotides are TGTGCCAGCAGTCTCTTGAGACAGGGGGCCTCTGGAAACACCATATATTTT. Amino acid sequence: CASSLLRQGASGNTIYF. Using reference TRBV5-6 and TRBJ1-3 for the parts outside the CDR3, the full variable domain is DAGVTQSPTHLIKTRGQQVTLRCSPKSGHDTVSWYQQALGQGPQFIFQYYEEEERQRGNFPDRFSGHQFPNYSSELNVNALLLGDSALYLCASSLLRQGASGNTIYFGEGSWLTVV.

The table lists this clonotype with a few counts. The chain joins TRBV13 to TRBJ2-5; TRBD1 or TRBD2 may be the D gene (5 bases each). In germline, CDR1 is PRHDT, CDR2 FYEKMQ (reference sequence). The ends were cut back, 5 bases at V and 4 bases at J, with 11 bases in the middle. The CDR3 sequence is 13 residues long. The CDR3 sequence: CASSPARGETQYF. Written as DNA, the CDR3 is TGTGCCAGCAGCCCCGCGAGGGGAGAGACCCAGTACTTC.

Comments on this clonotype: A single base separates this from a much larger clone, so it may be a read error. Here the CDR3 reads CVSSQGTGAYEQYF. In DNA, the CDR3 is TGTGTCAGCAGCCAAGGGACAGGAGCCTACGAGCAGTACTTC. This sequence joins TRBV4-2 and TRBJ2-7, with 8 bases identical to TRBD1. Germline V gene data show CDR1 as LGHNA and CDR2 as YNFKEQ. The CDR3 contains 14 residues.